The 8 T cell receptor beta chains given below trace back to one sample, sequenced in a study of blood T cell repertoires in COVID-19. The protocol was immunoSEQ multiplex PCR, while the TCRdb copy is restricted to in-frame clones and leaves out a portion. Of under 100,000 clones in the sample, over 70% were seen once. Sequenced material: peripheral blood. Receptors originate from a man older than 75 with active or convalescent COVID-19.

The chain is built from TRBV28 and TRBJ2-5; 9 bases match TRBD2. Trimming at V came to 6 bases and at J to 8 bases, leaving 10 bases not matched to a gene. Per the germline V gene, CDR1 is MDHEN and CDR2 is SYDVKM. This CDR3 contains 14 residues. The CDR3 DNA reads as TGTGCCAGCAGCCGAGCGGGGGGCCATGGAACCCAGTACTTC. Protein sequence: CASSRAGGHGTQYF.

CDR3 residues: CASSLSTGAGQPQHF. CDR3 nucleotide sequence: TGTGCCAGCAGCCTATCTACAGGGGCAGGTCAGCCCCAGCATTTT. This chain joins TRBV2 and TRBJ1-5, with 7 bases matching TRBD1. The germline gives CDR1 SNHLY, CDR2 FYNNEI. The CDR3 is 15 amino acids. Trimming took 6 bases from V and 6 from J; bases not matched to a gene: 11. Full variable domain (rest looked up from reference TRBV2 and TRBJ1-5): EPEVTQTPSHQVTQMGQEVILRCVPISNHLYFYWYRQILGQKVEFLVSFYNNEISEKSEIFDDQFSVERPDGSNFTLKIRSTKLEDSAMYFCASSLSTGAGQPQHFGDGTRLSIL.

The chain uses TRBV7-9 and TRBJ2-7, with D possibly being TRBD1 (6 bases). The CDR3 length is 15 residues. Germline CDR1 reads SEHNR; CDR2 reads FQNEAQ (reference sequence). The ends were cut back, 5 bases at V and 7 bases at J, with 21 bases in the middle. The CDR3 is CASSARVGQPSEQYF. The CDR3 coding sequence is TGTGCCAGCAGCGCTCGTGTTGGACAGCCCAGTGAGCAGTACTTC.

The chain employs TRBV7-9 and TRBJ2-3; D is possibly TRBD2 (7 bases). V shed 5 bases and J shed 2 bases, with 14 bases lying between them. CDR1 SEHNR and CDR2 FQNEAQ come from the germline V gene (reference sequence). This CDR3 contains 15 residues. The CDR3 DNA is TGTGCCAGCAGCCAAGGGGGGGGATCCACAGATACGCAGTATTTT. Translating it yields CASSQGGGSTDTQYF.

This clone has more than one count but fewer than ten. The genes are TRBV5-8 and TRBJ1-6; D ambiguous. CDR1 and CDR2 (germline): SGHTS, YDEGEE. This CDR3 is 13 amino acids long. V was shortened by 4 bases and J by 6 bases, with 8 bases between the two germline ends. The CDR3: CASSPRPNSPLHF. DNA for the CDR3: TGTGCCAGCAGCCCCCGTCCTAATTCACCCCTCCACTTT.

The rearrangement links TRBV15 to TRBJ1-4; no reliable D call. The CDR3 is 13 amino acids. Germline lookup yields CDR1 LNHNV and CDR2 YYDKDF (reference sequence). Trimming stripped 4 bases from V and 4 bases from J, with 7 bases between. The CDR3 protein is CATSIRFNEKLFF. CDR3 bases: TGTGCCACCAGCATCAGGTTTAATGAAAAACTGTTTTTT.

The chain uses TRBV19 and TRBJ1-6; unclear D gene. Between the trimmed V and J ends, which lost 5 bases and 0 bases, there was a span of 14 bases. Germline V CDR1 and CDR2: LNHDA, SQIVND (reference sequence). The length of the CDR3 is 17 residues. The CDR3: CASSWASDPSYNSPLHF. In DNA, the CDR3 is TGTGCCAGTAGTTGGGCTTCAGACCCCTCCTATAATTCACCCCTCCACTTT.

The V gene is TRBV5-1, the J gene TRBJ2-1; D perhaps matches TRBD2 (5 bases). The germline CDR1 and CDR2 sequences are SGHRS and YFSETQ. This CDR3 has 16 amino acids. The V end lost 0 bases, the J end lost 4 bases, and 14 bases lay between the germline ends. The CDR3 loop is CASSLGAAIRYNEQFF. CDR3 in DNA: TGCGCCAGCAGCTTGGGAGCGGCTATTCGGTACAATGAGCAGTTCTTC.